This T cell receptor (beta chain) was documented in a study of T cell changes during pregnancy in multiple sclerosis (dated by TCRdb to about 2019). General notes on the study: In women with multiple sclerosis, the researchers looked at how the T cell repertoire shifted as pregnancy progressed.

After removal of 5 bases from V and 2 bases from J, the junction retains 4 bases not matched to a gene. CDR1 SGHNT and CDR2 YENEEA were looked up in the germline V gene. The CDR3 spans 14 residues, from the cysteine through the phenylalanine. The DNA shown is the 42-base CDR3, in frame from base 1. Library generation was performed with the immunoSEQ multiplex PCR assay. This immuneACCESS table, as held by TCRdb, lists in-frame sequences with V and J called but not all clones. Of the missing ones, under half trace to an unresolved V gene in checked studies; the others have no known cause. In all, the sample holds about 81,000 clones, and roughly 93% of those were seen once. Around 1.4% of the sample rests with the top ten. This clone was seen just once. Its antigen is still unknown. The sample holds no much larger clone one base away, and base qualities are not on file.

The input for sequencing was peripheral blood, taken in the third trimester of pregnancy. This TCR was recovered from a female donor in good health, enrolled as a control in a pregnancy study. The chain couples TRBV11-3 to TRBJ2-5, with 8 central nucleotides matching TRBD1. The DNA is as follows: TGTGCCAGCAGCAAACGGACAGGGCAAGAGACCCAGTACTTC. Its translation reads: CASSKRTGQETQYF.